These T cell receptor beta chains were read from a single sample in a study of T cell repertoires in cytomegalovirus infection. Using its own MiXCR run on the reads, TCRdb lists one record per CDR3 protein. The sample includes hundreds of thousands of distinct CDR3 sequences, over 25% seen only once; the top ten take 9.5% to 15%. Their antigens are not known. Sequenced here: cultured CD8+ T cells from PBMCs, sampled from culture after CMV antigen stimulation. The receptors shown here come from a human donor in good health (CMV status not recorded). Some clones in this sample may be carry-over from other donors' samples. Both conserved end residues are part of each CDR3. A D gene is named only where the DNA matches it firmly. The size field is filled for only some rows; it gives once, few, many or a size class.

D gene: TRBD2
J gene: TRBJ2-1
clone size: many
V gene: TRBV7-2
CDR3 DNA: TGTGCCAGCAGCTCCTGGACTAGCAGCAATGAGCAGTTCTTC
CDR3 protein: CASSSWTSSNEQFF

D gene: NA
J gene: TRBJ2-1
clone size: NA
V gene: TRBV27
CDR3 DNA: TGTGCCAGCAGTTTGATGGGGGGGGCGTACAATGAGCAGTTCTTC
CDR3 protein: CASSLMGGAYNEQFF

D gene: NA
J gene: TRBJ1-1
clone size: NA
V gene: TRBV3-1
CDR3 DNA: TGTGCCAGCAGCCGCACGGACGAGCTTAACACTGAAGCTTTCTTT
CDR3 protein: CASSRTDELNTEAFF

D gene: NA
J gene: TRBJ2-7
clone size: NA
V gene: TRBV7-9
CDR3 DNA: TGTGCCAGCAGCTACCTCCCCGCCGAGCAGTACTTC
CDR3 protein: CASSYLPAEQYF

D gene: NA
J gene: TRBJ1-3
clone size: few
V gene: TRBV14
CDR3 DNA: TGTGCCAGCAGCCAAGTTTACGGGGGTTCTGGAAACACCATATATTTT
CDR3 protein: CASSQVYGGSGNTIYF

D gene: NA
J gene: TRBJ2-1
clone size: few
V gene: TRBV11-1
CDR3 DNA: TGTGCCAGCAGCTTAGCCCCGGGGGAGGAGCAGTTCTTC
CDR3 protein: CASSLAPGEEQFF

D gene: NA
J gene: TRBJ1-3
clone size: few
V gene: TRBV15
CDR3 DNA: TGTGCCACCAGCAGAGATCGGGGGACTGGAAACACCATATATTTT
CDR3 protein: CATSRDRGTGNTIYF

D gene: NA
J gene: TRBJ2-1
clone size: NA
V gene: TRBV29-1
CDR3 DNA: TGCAGCGTCGGATCGAGGACGAACAATGAGCAGTTCTTC
CDR3 protein: CSVGSRTNNEQFF

D gene: NA
J gene: TRBJ1-1
clone size: few
V gene: TRBV11-2
CDR3 DNA: TGTGCCAGCAGCCCGAGGGGGGGGGTCGTTAACACTGAAGCTTTCTTT
CDR3 protein: CASSPRGGVVNTEAFF

D gene: TRBD1
J gene: TRBJ1-1
clone size: many
V gene: TRBV7-6
CDR3 DNA: TGTGCCAGCAGCCCGGGACAGGACACTGAAGCTTTCTTT
CDR3 protein: CASSPGQDTEAFF

D gene: NA
J gene: TRBJ1-1
clone size: NA
V gene: TRBV7-2
CDR3 DNA: TGTGCCAGCAGCAGTACAGGGAGTAACACTGAAGCTTTCTTT
CDR3 protein: CASSSTGSNTEAFF

D gene: NA
J gene: TRBJ1-6
clone size: NA
V gene: TRBV7-9
CDR3 DNA: TGTGCCAGCAGCCACCCTGGGGCGGCCGTTGCACCCCTCCACTTT
CDR3 protein: CASSHPGAAVAPLHF

D gene: NA
J gene: TRBJ1-5
clone size: NA
V gene: TRBV7-6
CDR3 DNA: TGTGCCAGCAGCTTAACGGGGCTAGAGCAGCCCCAGCATTTT
CDR3 protein: CASSLTGLEQPQHF

D gene: TRBD2
J gene: TRBJ2-1
clone size: NA
V gene: TRBV6-2/TRBV6-3
CDR3 DNA: TGTGCCAGCAGCACCATAGCGGGACGACCCTACAATGAGCAGTTCTTC
CDR3 protein: CASSTIAGRPYNEQFF

D gene: NA
J gene: TRBJ1-1
clone size: NA
V gene: TRBV9
CDR3 DNA: TGTGCCAGCAGCGTATCCAGGGTAAGTGAAGCTTTCTTT
CDR3 protein: CASSVSRVSEAFF

D gene: NA
J gene: TRBJ2-1
clone size: few
V gene: TRBV7-9
CDR3 DNA: TGTGCCAGCAGCGAGGAGGGGACCTACAATGAGCAGTTCTTC
CDR3 protein: CASSEEGTYNEQFF

D gene: TRBD1
J gene: TRBJ1-1
clone size: NA
V gene: TRBV5-1
CDR3 DNA: TGCGCCAGCAGCTTGGCCAGTACAGGGGGCGCGTCTGAAGCTTTCTTT
CDR3 protein: CASSLASTGGASEAFF

D gene: NA
J gene: TRBJ1-3
clone size: once
V gene: TRBV5-1
CDR3 DNA: TGCGCCAGCAGTTTCCAGGGAGGCGGAGGAAACACCATATATTTT
CDR3 protein: CASSFQGGGGNTIYF

D gene: NA
J gene: TRBJ1-5
clone size: NA
V gene: TRBV6-2/TRBV6-3
CDR3 DNA: TGTGCCAGCAGTTACAAGGGCGGGCAGCCCCAGCATTTT
CDR3 protein: CASSYKGGQPQHF

D gene: NA
J gene: TRBJ2-7
clone size: NA
V gene: TRBV19
CDR3 DNA: TGTGCCAGTAGTACAACCGGGACTCATTACGAGCAGTACTTC
CDR3 protein: CASSTTGTHYEQYF

D gene: TRBD2
J gene: TRBJ2-1
clone size: NA
V gene: TRBV28
CDR3 DNA: TGTGCCAGCAGTTTAAGGACTAGCGAATACTACAATGAGCAGTTCTTC
CDR3 protein: CASSLRTSEYYNEQFF

D gene: TRBD1
J gene: TRBJ2-5
clone size: few
V gene: TRBV12-3/TRBV12-4
CDR3 DNA: TGTGCCAGCAGCCTGACAGGGGCGACAGAGACCCAGTACTTC
CDR3 protein: CASSLTGATETQYF

D gene: NA
J gene: TRBJ2-7
clone size: NA
V gene: TRBV4-1
CDR3 DNA: TGCGCCAGCAGCCAAGTGGGGGACGCGGGGGAGCAGTACTTC
CDR3 protein: CASSQVGDAGEQYF

D gene: TRBD1
J gene: TRBJ2-7
clone size: NA
V gene: TRBV7-9
CDR3 DNA: TGTGCCAGCAGCTCCGGACAGGAATCCTACGAGCAGTACTTC
CDR3 protein: CASSSGQESYEQYF

D gene: TRBD1
J gene: TRBJ1-5
clone size: NA
V gene: TRBV27
CDR3 DNA: TGTGCCAGCAGTTTGGGACAGAATCAGTCCCAGCATTTT
CDR3 protein: CASSLGQNQSQHF

D gene: NA
J gene: TRBJ2-7
clone size: few
V gene: TRBV12-3/TRBV12-4
CDR3 DNA: TGTGCCAGCAGTTTAGGTAGGGGTCTGGAGCAGTACTTC
CDR3 protein: CASSLGRGLEQYF

D gene: TRBD1
J gene: TRBJ2-2
clone size: NA
V gene: TRBV5-3
CDR3 DNA: TGTGCCAGCAGCTCACAGCGGACAGGGCACACCGGGGAGCTGTTTTTT
CDR3 protein: CASSSQRTGHTGELFF

D gene: NA
J gene: TRBJ2-3
clone size: few
V gene: TRBV3-1
CDR3 DNA: TGTGCCAGCAGCCGTTCGTGGGGGGCGGACACAGATACGCAGTATTTT
CDR3 protein: CASSRSWGADTDTQYF

D gene: NA
J gene: TRBJ1-1
clone size: NA
V gene: TRBV7-9
CDR3 DNA: TGTGCCAGCAGCTTGCTGGGGGGGCAGGTCGCTTTCTTT
CDR3 protein: CASSLLGGQVAFF

D gene: NA
J gene: TRBJ1-2
clone size: many
V gene: TRBV7-8
CDR3 DNA: TGTGCCAGCAGCTCAGGGGAAGGGAGCCACTATGGCTACACCTTC
CDR3 protein: CASSSGEGSHYGYTF

D gene: NA
J gene: TRBJ1-2
clone size: NA
V gene: TRBV6-2/TRBV6-3
CDR3 DNA: TGCGGAACTGAGGGAACTACCGTCTTTAACTATGGCTACACCTTC
CDR3 protein: CGTEGTTVFNYGYTF

D gene: NA
J gene: TRBJ1-1
clone size: NA
V gene: TRBV15
CDR3 DNA: TGTGCCACCAGCACTCTTGGTGGGGGGGGCACTGAAGCTTTCTTT
CDR3 protein: CATSTLGGGGTEAFF

D gene: NA
J gene: TRBJ2-7
clone size: few
V gene: TRBV14
CDR3 DNA: TGTGCCAGCAGCCTTCGGACAGGGAGGGGCGAGCAGTACTTC
CDR3 protein: CASSLRTGRGEQYF

D gene: NA
J gene: TRBJ2-1
clone size: many
V gene: TRBV6-6
CDR3 DNA: TGTGCCAGCAGTTACTTGAGTAGCCTGAATGAGCAGTTCTTC
CDR3 protein: CASSYLSSLNEQFF

D gene: NA
J gene: TRBJ1-2
clone size: NA
V gene: TRBV4-3
CDR3 DNA: TGCGCCAGCAGCCAAGCCATTGACTATGGCTACACCTTC
CDR3 protein: CASSQAIDYGYTF